This T cell receptor (beta chain) was captured in a study of CD8+CD57+ T cells in acquired aplastic anemia. The study's findings and limits: CD8+ Simpson's diversity did not differ significantly between patients and controls.

The CDR3 has 15 residues. Looked up from germline, CDR1 is SEHNR and CDR2 is FQNEAQ (reference sequence). V lost 5 bases, J lost 2 bases, and 16 bases lay in between. Details on this clonotype: Antigen: not known.

TCR beta VDJ and CDR3 profiles were obtained from a genomic DNA template. TCRdb re-analysed the reads in MiXCR, keeping a single row per CDR3 protein. The profile covers fewer than 200,000 distinct CDR3 sequences, with around 40% appearing a single time and 0.9% to 1.2% taken by the ten largest. The sample taken for sequencing was sorted CD4+, CD8+, or CD8+CD57+ T cells (not recorded which) from PBMCs. V and J are TRBV7-9 and TRBJ2-7, with D uncertain. The source is a human donor in good health. In nucleotides, the CDR3 is TGTGCCAGCAGCCCCAGTTTTGGACCCACCTACGAGCAGTACTTC. This codes for CASSPSFGPTYEQYF.